A single sample gave rise to the 28 T cell receptor beta chains below, sequenced in a study of breast tumors, draining lymph nodes, adjacent tissues. Samples came from axillary lymph nodes draining the breast cancer. TCRdb itself ran the multiplex PCR reads through MiXCR, one entry per CDR3 protein. Seen here are about 220,000 distinct CDR3 sequences, less than 40% observed once, and the top ten hold approximately 3.3%. Sequenced material: axillary lymph node tissue. All receptors derive from a female donor with breast cancer. Some clones in this sample may be carry-over from other donors' samples.

A word on this clonotype: A much larger clone sits a single nucleotide away, making a read error possible. V usage is TRBV7-3 and J usage is TRBJ2-3, with 13 positions matching TRBD2. Germline V lookup: CDR1 SGHTA, CDR2 FQGTGA. The CDR3 totals 17 residues. CDR3 nucleotides: TGTGCCAGCAGCCCACCGGGACTAGCGGGGAACACAGATCCGCAGTATTTT. Translated: CASSPPGLAGNTDPQYF.

As regards this clonotype: The junction and the germline gene differ at one end; a read error may be behind it. The chain employs TRBV6-5 and TRBJ2-5; TRBD1 might be the D (7 bases). The CDR3 is 17 amino acids. The V gene's germline CDR1 is MNHEY and CDR2 SVGAGI. The CDR3 DNA reads as TGCGCCAGCAACGAAGTCGGGGGACAGCTAGAGGGAGAGACCCAGTACTTC. As protein: CASNEVGGQLEGETQYF.

The genes are TRBV20-1 and TRBJ2-3; possibly TRBD2 for D (5 bases). From germline, CDR1 is DFQATT and CDR2 SNEGSKA (reference sequence). This CDR3 is built from 14 residues. The CDR3 DNA follows: TGCAGCGCCACCTACGGGCTAGCAAGCGATACGCAGTATTTT. It encodes CSATYGLASDTQYF.

This clonotype was recorded at least ten times. This rearrangement joins TRBV5-1 to TRBJ2-3, with D possibly being TRBD1 or TRBD2 (5 bases each). The germline V and J ends were trimmed by 0 bases and 3 bases, with 11 bases remaining between them. This CDR3 spans 15 amino acids. The V gene's germline CDR1 is SGHRS and CDR2 YFSETQ. This chain's CDR3 is CASSLGRGGTDTQYF. In DNA, the CDR3 is TGCGCCAGCAGCTTGGGAAGGGGCGGGACAGATACGCAGTATTTT.

At least ten counts were recorded for this clonotype. This chain connects TRBV5-1 to TRBJ2-2; a possible D gene is TRBD2 (6 bases). This CDR3 region has 15 residues. Trimming shortened V by 3 bases and J by 3 bases, and 12 bases separated the two germline ends. CDR1 is SGHRS and CDR2 is YFSETQ in the germline V gene. CDR3 residues: CASSSAGGDTGELFF. In DNA, the CDR3 is TGCGCCAGCAGCTCGGCCGGCGGGGACACCGGGGAGCTGTTTTTT.

This rearrangement joins TRBV30 to TRBJ1-1; D is possibly TRBD1 (6 bases). The CDR3 loop spans 15 amino acids. V lost 4 bases, J lost 3 bases, and 18 bases lay in between. Germline values: CDR1 GTSNPN, CDR2 SVGIG (reference sequence). The CDR3 region has the DNA TGTGCCTGGACCAGAACAGGACAGCCGTACACTGAAGCTTTCTTT. Translating it yields CAWTRTGQPYTEAFF. Looking up the rest from reference TRBV30 and TRBJ1-1 gives the full variable domain: SQTIHQWPATLVQPVGSPLSLECTVEGTSNPNLYWYRQAAGRGLQLLFYSVGIGQISSEVPQNLSASRPQDRQFILSSKKLLLSDSGFYLCAWTRTGQPYTEAFFGQGTRLTVV.

This clonotype was recorded at least ten times. The gene calls are TRBV25-1 and TRBJ1-5; unclear D gene. V lost 2 bases and J 2 bases, leaving 13 bases between the germline ends. The CDR3 contains 16 residues. Germline CDR1 reads MGHDK; CDR2 reads SYGVNS. CDR3 sequence reads: CASSESGPSGNQPQHF. The CDR3 DNA reads TGTGCCAGCAGTGAAAGTGGGCCTTCAGGCAATCAGCCCCAGCATTTT. Supplemented by reference TRBV25-1 and TRBJ1-5, the full variable domain reads EADIYQTPRYLVIGTGKKITLECSQTMGHDKMYWYQQDPGMELHLIHYSYGVNSTEKGDLSSESTVSRIRTEHFPLTLESARPSHTSQYLCASSESGPSGNQPQHFGDGTRLSIL.

This clonotype occurred many times. The rearrangement uses TRBV11-3 and TRBJ2-1; D remains ambiguous. The CDR3 totals 13 residues. Germline CDR1 SGHNT, CDR2 YENEEA. V dropped 0 bases and J dropped 13 bases, with 13 bases sitting between them. The CDR3, as DNA: TGTGCCAGCAGCTTAGATTCACCGGACGGACAGTTCTTC. This encodes CASSLDSPDGQFF.

This clonotype turned up a few times. With a much larger clone just one base away, this may be a read error. This chain connects TRBV11-2 to TRBJ1-2; TRBD1 agrees at 12 bases. The CDR3 length is 15 residues. The germline CDR1 and CDR2 sequences are SGHAT and FQNNGV. CDR3 nucleotides: TGTGCCAGCAGCTTGGGGACAGGGGGCGCGGATGGCTACGCCTTC. Translating gives CASSLGTGGADGYAF.

This clonotype was counted only a few times. A clone one base away is much larger, so this may be a read error. V gene TRBV11-2 combines with J gene TRBJ1-5; 9 bases agree with TRBD1. Losses at the gene ends were 5 bases for V and 6 bases for J; bases not matched to a gene: 8. The CDR3 sequence is 15 residues long. The germline V gene has CDR1 SGHAT and CDR2 FQNNGV. The CDR3 here is CASSPGDRAGQPQHF. CDR3 bases: TGTGCCAGCAGCCCAGGGGACAGGGCAGGTCAGCCCCAGCATTTT.

This clonotype was seen ten or more times. The rearrangement links TRBV7-9 to TRBJ1-2; 10 nucleotides agree with TRBD1. V shed 4 bases, J shed 7 bases, and the junction held 6 bases outside the gene matches. The CDR3 is 14 residues long. The germline V gene encodes CDR1 SEHNR and CDR2 FQNEAQ (reference sequence). The CDR3 loop reads CASSWGGTGVGYTF. CDR3 coding DNA: TGTGCCAGCAGCTGGGGGGGGACAGGGGTTGGCTACACCTTC.

This clonotype has ten or more counts. CDR3 bases: TGCAGTGCTAGTGGTCCGGACAGGATTTCTGGAAACACCATATATTTT. It specifies CSASGPDRISGNTIYF. The chain recombines TRBV20-1 with TRBJ1-3; 7 bases match TRBD1. The CDR3 consists of 16 residues. Germline V gene lookup returns CDR1 DFQATT and CDR2 SNEGSKA (reference sequence). V dropped 3 bases and J dropped 1; count of bases not matched to a gene: 9.

Comment on this clonotype: A junction end diverges from the germline sequence, so it may reflect a read error. The chain employs TRBV7-2 and TRBJ2-4; maybe TRBD2 (6 bases). This CDR3 region has 15 residues. Germline CDR1 reads SGHTA; CDR2 reads FQGNSA. The CDR3: CASTPGGLTKNIQHF. Here the CDR3 DNA reads TGTGCCAGCACCCCCGGGGGTCTGACCAAAAACATTCAGCACTTC.

Many counts were recorded for this clonotype. This chain uses TRBV19 with TRBJ2-7, with a tentative D call TRBD2 (7 bases). The CDR3 spans 16 residues. Trimming shortened V by 4 bases and J by 3 bases, and 19 bases separated the two germline ends. Looked up from germline, CDR1 is LNHDA and CDR2 is SQIVND (reference sequence). The CDR3 nucleotides are TGTGCCAGTAGTAAAGCAAGGGGGGGCGCGGACTACGAGCAGTACTTC. It codes for CASSKARGGADYEQYF.

This clonotype was detected ten times or more. The V call is TRBV2, the J call TRBJ1-4, with D possibly being TRBD1 (5 bases). The germline gives CDR1 SNHLY, CDR2 FYNNEI. The V and J ends lost 6 bases and 2 bases respectively, with 16 bases between them. The CDR3 totals 16 residues. CDR3 sequence: CASRRGLRGTNEKLFF. The DNA of the CDR3 is TGTGCCAGCAGAAGGGGTCTCAGAGGGACTAATGAAAAACTGTTTTTT.

In its sample, this clonotype was seen many times. The chain recombines TRBV6-1 with TRBJ2-7; 10 nucleotides line up with TRBD2. The junction had 13 bases not matched to a gene; V was cut back by 7 bases and J by 1 base. Germline CDR1 and CDR2: MNHNS and SASEGT. The CDR3 has 17 residues. The CDR3 loop reads CASIVGLAGAPSYEQYF. CDR3 sequence (DNA): TGTGCCAGCATCGTAGGGCTAGCGGGAGCACCTTCCTACGAGCAGTACTTC.

This clonotype occurred many times. The chain has TRBV2 and TRBJ2-5; the D is unclear. The CDR3 has 12 residues. Germline CDR1 and CDR2: SNHLY and FYNNEI. V dropped 4 bases and J dropped 4 bases, with 7 bases sitting between them. For the CDR3, the DNA is TGTGCCAGCAGTGGCTTTGCAGAGACCCAGTACTTC. This codes for CASSGFAETQYF.

The rearrangement uses TRBV5-6 and TRBJ2-3; TRBD1 matches 12 bases. CDR3 length: 17 amino acids. J was trimmed by 5 bases and V by 2 bases; bases with no gene match: 9. Germline values: CDR1 SGHDT, CDR2 YYEEEE. The CDR3 here is CASSLAGTGGVEDTQYF. CDR3 in DNA: TGTGCCAGCAGCTTAGCCGGGACAGGGGGCGTGGAAGATACGCAGTATTTT.

This clonotype appeared a few times. This chain links TRBV6-6 with TRBJ1-2; no firm D call. Germline CDR1 and CDR2: MNHNY and SVGAGI (reference sequence). V was trimmed by 5 bases and J by 2 bases, leaving 18 bases between them. The CDR3 is 16 amino acids. CDR3 coding DNA: TGTGCCAGCAGTGAATTCGCGAGATATACAAACTATGGCTACACCTTC. Translating gives CASSEFARYTNYGYTF.

V and J are TRBV5-1 and TRBJ2-1; 9 bases align to TRBD2. With V trimmed by 3 bases and J by 6 bases, 7 bases remained unmatched. CDR1 and CDR2 from the germline V gene are SGHRS and YFSETQ. This CDR3 region has 15 residues. CDR3 region: CASSSALAGANEQFF. The CDR3 DNA sequence: TGCGCCAGCAGCTCGGCCTTAGCGGGGGCCAATGAGCAGTTCTTC. Supplemented by reference TRBV5-1 and TRBJ2-1, the full variable domain reads KAGVTQTPRYLIKTRGQQVTLSCSPISGHRSVSWYQQTPGQGLQFLFEYFSETQRNKGNFPGRFSGRQFSNSRSEMNVSTLELGDSALYLCASSSALAGANEQFFGPGTRLTVL.

This clonotype was recorded at least ten times. This sequence joins TRBV14 and TRBJ1-5; no definite D call. The CDR3 totals 13 residues. Trimming pared 1 base from V and 7 bases from J, leaving 8 bases between. The V gene's germline CDR1 is SGHDN and CDR2 FVKESK. CDR3 residues: CASSQGLGQPQHF. The CDR3 region has the DNA TGTGCCAGCAGCCAAGGACTCGGCCAGCCCCAGCATTTT.

This clonotype has a single count. A read error may be the cause here, since a much bigger clone is one base away. The chain uses TRBV5-1 and TRBJ2-2, with D perhaps being TRBD1 or TRBD2 (5 bases each). Germline V gene lookup returns CDR1 SGHRS and CDR2 YFSETQ. The V end was cut by 0 bases, the J end by 10 bases, with 13 bases between. CDR3 length: 14 amino acids. CDR3: CASSLEWGFEELFF. The CDR3 DNA reads as TGCGCCAGCAGCTTGGAATGGGGGTTCGAGGAGCTGTTTTTT.

This clonotype was counted between two and nine times. The chain links TRBV6-1 to TRBJ2-3; 10 bases fit TRBD2. CDR1 MNHNS and CDR2 SASEGT come from the germline V gene. The CDR3 spans 15 residues. The V segment lost 6 bases and the J segment 2 bases; nucleotides outside the gene matches: 5. The CDR3 loop reads CASRFSGGLTDTQYF. CDR3 sequence (DNA): TGTGCCAGCAGATTTAGCGGGGGGCTCACAGATACGCAGTATTTT.

The chain uses TRBV2 and TRBJ2-5; the D is unclear. V dropped 6 bases and J dropped 2 bases, with 13 bases sitting between them. Germline V lookup: CDR1 SNHLY, CDR2 FYNNEI. The CDR3 runs to 14 residues. As DNA, the CDR3 is TGTGCCAGCAGGGGATCTAGTAGGCAAGAGACCCAGTACTTC. Protein: CASRGSSRQETQYF.

This clonotype was recorded only once. One junction end disagrees with the germline gene, perhaps due to a read error. V and J are TRBV15 and TRBJ1-4, with 10 bases identical to TRBD1. The CDR3 is 18 amino acids. Germline V gives CDR1 LNHNV, CDR2 YYDKDF (reference sequence). CDR3: CATSRGTLWTGGEEKLFF. Written as DNA, the CDR3 is TGTGCCACCAGCAGAGGAACCTTGTGGACAGGGGGAGAGGAAAAACTGTTTTTC.

This clonotype occurred many times. The CDR3 sequence is CSAIPRGPEKLFF. Here the CDR3 DNA reads TGCAGTGCGATACCCCGGGGGCCTGAAAAACTGTTTTTT. The chain has TRBV20-1 and TRBJ1-4; a possible D gene is TRBD1 (6 bases). This CDR3 is 13 amino acids long. Germline values: CDR1 DFQATT, CDR2 SNEGSKA (reference sequence). V lost 6 bases and J lost 7, with 15 bases in between.

The chain uses TRBV6-6 and TRBJ2-1, with 8 bases aligning to TRBD2. Trimming took 0 bases from V and 4 from J; bases not matched to a gene: 14. Germline V gene data show CDR1 as MNHNY and CDR2 as SVGAGI (reference sequence). This CDR3 has 19 residues. The CDR3, as DNA: TGTGCCAGCAGTTACTCGACTACTCCAATAGCGGGGCTGTACAATGAGCAGTTCTTC. Its translation: CASSYSTTPIAGLYNEQFF.

The chain carries TRBV20-1 and TRBJ2-3; 11 bases are shared with TRBD1. The germline V gene encodes CDR1 DFQATT and CDR2 SNEGSKA (reference sequence). The V and J ends lost 6 bases and 2 bases, in that order; junction bases with no gene match: 16. The CDR3 is made up of 18 amino acids. CDR3 nucleotide sequence: TGCAGTGCCACCAGCGGGGGGAGGGACAGGGGGTTCACAGATACGCAGTATTTT. Its protein is CSATSGGRDRGFTDTQYF.